Each of the 27 T cell receptor beta chains below was sequenced from the same sample in a study of shared clonotypes between healthy human individuals. Some clones are missing from TCRdb's copy, which holds only in-frame ones; the method was immunoSEQ multiplex PCR. The sample includes more than 900,000 clones, more than 75% of them seen just once. Sample: memory CD4+ T cells from PBMCs. The subset: CD45RA-negative fraction. The receptors were sampled from a man younger than 35 in good health. Some clones in this sample may be carry-over from other donors' samples.

This chain joins TRBV5-1 and TRBJ1-1; D remains unclear. From germline, CDR1 is SGHRS and CDR2 YFSETQ. The CDR3 is made up of 15 amino acids. Trimming removed 2 bases at V and 1 base at J, with 12 bases between. The CDR3 region is CASSLGPEGNTEAFF. The CDR3 DNA follows: TGCGCCAGCAGCTTAGGCCCTGAGGGGAACACTGAAGCTTTCTTT.

The gene calls are TRBV6-5 and TRBJ2-7; the match to TRBD1 covers 7 bases. CDR3 length equals 15 residues. CDR1 and CDR2 (germline): MNHEY, SVGAGI. V lost 2 bases and J lost 2; bases outside the gene matches: 6. The CDR3 DNA reads TGTGCCAGCAGTTACAATCCGGGACAGCCCTACGAGCAGTACTTC. Protein product: CASSYNPGQPYEQYF.

This clone was found a few times. This chain connects TRBV5-1 to TRBJ2-6; 12 bases align to TRBD2. Germline loops: CDR1 SGHRS, CDR2 YFSETQ. V gave up 4 bases and J gave up 2 bases; unmatched junction bases: 10. The CDR3 totals 19 residues. CDR3 in amino acids: CASSLGLAGRIAGANVLTF. The CDR3 DNA sequence: TGCGCCAGCAGCCTCGGACTAGCGGGGAGGATCGCTGGGGCCAACGTCCTGACTTTC.

This chain connects TRBV7-2 to TRBJ2-1; TRBD2 matches 9 bases. CDR3 size: 15 residues. From germline, CDR1 is SGHTA and CDR2 FQGNSA. Trimming at V came to 7 bases and at J to 3 bases, leaving 7 bases not matched to a gene. CDR3 protein: CASTLGLALYNEQFF. Written as DNA, the CDR3 is TGTGCCAGCACCCTCGGACTAGCGCTCTACAATGAGCAGTTCTTC.

The chain uses TRBV7-3 and TRBJ2-1; no clear D gene. The CDR3 consists of 13 residues. Germline V gene lookup returns CDR1 SGHTA and CDR2 FQGTGA. With 0 bases removed from V and 5 bases from J, the gap between germline ends came to 5 bases. CDR3 sequence: CASSLTDDNEQFF. The CDR3, as DNA: TGTGCCAGCAGCTTAACGGACGACAATGAGCAGTTCTTC.

The J gene is TRBJ1-4, the V gene TRBV2; D might be TRBD1 (5 bases). V lost 5 bases and J 3 bases, leaving 13 bases between the germline ends. Germline CDR1 reads SNHLY; CDR2 reads FYNNEI. CDR3 length equals 15 residues. CDR3 nucleotides: TGTGCCAGCAGTTTTTCAGGGAGTCCTAATGAAAAACTGTTTTTT. This encodes CASSFSGSPNEKLFF. The entire variable domain, with the rest obtained from reference TRBV2 and TRBJ1-4, is as follows: EPEVTQTPSHQVTQMGQEVILRCVPISNHLYFYWYRQILGQKVEFLVSFYNNEISEKSEIFDDQFSVERPDGSNFTLKIRSTKLEDSAMYFCASSFSGSPNEKLFFGSGTQLSVL.

The chain uses TRBV5-1 and TRBJ1-1; 7 nucleotides match TRBD1. CDR1 SGHRS and CDR2 YFSETQ come from the germline V gene. After removal of 4 bases from V and 4 bases from J, the junction contained 7 bases not matched to a gene. The CDR3 extends over 14 amino acids. CDR3 nucleotides: TGCGCCAGCAGCATTGACAGGGCTGGCACTGAAGCTTTCTTT. This encodes CASSIDRAGTEAFF.

The V gene is TRBV30, the J gene TRBJ2-1; perhaps TRBD2 as D (6 bases). Between the trimmed V and J ends, which lost 5 bases and 1 base, there was a span of 9 bases. This CDR3 region has 13 residues. Germline V gene sequence: CDR1 GTSNPN, CDR2 SVGIG (reference sequence). CDR3 protein: CAWAGTSYNEQFF. CDR3 nucleotides: TGTGCCTGGGCCGGGACTTCCTACAATGAGCAGTTCTTC.

For this clone: The sample has other DNA sequences that encode this CDR3 too. The chain links TRBV28 to TRBJ2-3, with 12 bases that match TRBD2. V trimming: 2 bases; J trimming: 4 bases; junction bases outside the gene matches: 4. Per the germline V gene, CDR1 is MDHEN and CDR2 is SYDVKM. This CDR3 is built from 16 residues. CDR3 sequence (DNA): TGTGCCAGCAGTTTAGGCCTAGCGGGAGGGGCAGATACGCAGTATTTT. This sequence encodes CASSLGLAGGADTQYF.

The genes are TRBV7-3 and TRBJ2-3; possibly TRBD1 or TRBD2 for D (7 bases each). The CDR3 is 16 residues long. CDR1 and CDR2 (germline): SGHTA, FQGTGA. Trimming cost V 5 bases and J 5 bases, with 20 bases left between them. The CDR3 DNA reads TGTGCCAGCAGCCCCTCATCCCCCAGGGGGGGAGATACGCAGTATTTT. This gives the protein CASSPSSPRGGDTQYF.

This clone has a handful of counts. This chain links TRBV29-1 with TRBJ2-1; 11 nucleotides agree with TRBD2. Looked up from germline, CDR1 is SQVTM and CDR2 is ANQGSEA. The CDR3 loop spans 19 amino acids. The V segment lost 1 base and the J segment 0 bases; nucleotides outside the gene matches: 11. CDR3 DNA: TGCAGCGTTGAAGGCGTTAGACTAGCGGGACCGAGCTCCTACAATGAGCAGTTCTTC. It specifies CSVEGVRLAGPSSYNEQFF.

V is TRBV5-1 and J is TRBJ2-1, with D tentatively TRBD1 or TRBD2 (7 bases each). This CDR3 is built from 17 residues. V lost 1 base to trimming and J lost 1 base, with 15 bases between them. Germline CDR1 reads SGHRS; CDR2 reads YFSETQ. CDR3 nucleotides: TGCGCCAGCAGCTTGTTAGGGAGGGACAGTTCCTACAATGAGCAGTTCTTC. This codes for CASSLLGRDSSYNEQFF.

The chain has TRBV10-3 and TRBJ2-2, with D uncertain. Germline V gene data show CDR1 as ENHRY and CDR2 as SYGVKD. V was shortened by 3 bases and J by 4 bases, with 15 bases between the two germline ends. The CDR3 has 16 amino acids. Here the CDR3 DNA reads TGTGCCATCAGTGACTGGCAGTCTGACCCCACCGGGGAGCTGTTTTTT. It specifies CAISDWQSDPTGELFF.

This clone was seen more than once but under ten times. The chain recombines TRBV5-1 with TRBJ2-5, with D possibly TRBD2 on 5 matching bases. The CDR3 runs 14 residues. V lost 3 bases to trimming and J lost 0 bases, with 9 bases between them. Germline V gene data show CDR1 as SGHRS and CDR2 as YFSETQ. In DNA form, the CDR3 reads TGCGCCAGCAGCTCTAGCCGGTACCAAGAGACCCAGTACTTC. Protein: CASSSSRYQETQYF.

V usage is TRBV11-2 and J usage is TRBJ2-1; 7 nucleotides line up with TRBD2. V was pared by 5 bases and J by 5 bases, with 6 bases of the junction left unmatched. The CDR3 is 14 amino acids. The germline gives CDR1 SGHAT, CDR2 FQNNGV. CDR3 sequence reads: CASSPQRGNNEQFF. CDR3 nucleotides: TGTGCCAGCAGCCCCCAGCGGGGTAACAATGAGCAGTTCTTC.

This chain connects TRBV7-2 to TRBJ2-7, with 8 bases identical to TRBD2. With V trimmed by 1 base and J by 5 bases, 4 bases remained unmatched. The germline V gene encodes CDR1 SGHTA and CDR2 FQGNSA. The length of the CDR3 is 14 residues. The DNA for the CDR3 is TGTGCCAGCAGCTTAGAGGGCGGGAGGCACGAGCAGTACTTC. Translating gives CASSLEGGRHEQYF.

J is TRBJ2-5 and V is TRBV29-1; D not certain. V lost 8 bases and J lost 5, with 18 bases in between. Germline CDR1 and CDR2: SQVTM and ANQGSEA. The CDR3 loop spans 13 amino acids. CDR3 sequence reads: CSCWFPYKETQYF. The CDR3 coding sequence is TGCAGCTGCTGGTTTCCCTATAAGGAGACCCAGTACTTC. The whole variable domain, remainder taken from reference TRBV29-1 and TRBJ2-5, is SAVISQKPSRDICQRGTSLTIQCQVDSQVTMMFWYRQQPGQSLTLIATANQGSEATYESGFVIDKFPISRPNLTFSTLTVSNMSPEDSSIYLCSCWFPYKETQYFGPGTRLLVL.

The chain is built from TRBV28 and TRBJ2-6, with D tentatively TRBD2 (6 bases). Trimming removed 5 bases from V and 0 bases from J, with 11 bases in between. CDR1 and CDR2 from the germline V gene are MDHEN and SYDVKM. The CDR3 is 16 amino acids. CDR3 amino acids: CASSPRGYSGANVLTF. CDR3 DNA: TGTGCCAGCAGTCCCCGGGGGTACTCTGGGGCCAACGTCCTGACTTTC. The full variable domain, completed using reference TRBV28 and TRBJ2-6, is DVKVTQSSRYLVKRTGEKVFLECVQDMDHENMFWYRQDPGLGLRLIYFSYDVKMKEKGDIPEGYSVSREKKERFSLILESASTNQTSMYLCASSPRGYSGANVLTFGAGSRLTVL.

This clone was seen a handful of times. The chain is built from TRBV19 and TRBJ2-1; perhaps TRBD1 as D (6 bases). CDR3 length: 14 amino acids. Between the trimmed V and J ends, which lost 10 bases and 5 bases, there was a span of 18 bases. Germline lookup yields CDR1 LNHDA and CDR2 SQIVND (reference sequence). CDR3 amino acids: CATQGKLGNNEQFF. DNA for the CDR3: TGTGCCACTCAGGGGAAATTGGGGAACAATGAGCAGTTCTTC.

The chain has TRBV7-3 and TRBJ2-7; no clear D. The germline CDR1 and CDR2 sequences are SGHTA and FQGTGA. The CDR3 runs to 14 residues. Trimming shortened V by 1 base and J by 5 bases, and 12 bases separated the two germline ends. The CDR3 nucleotides read TGTGCCAGCAGCTTAAAGGCCAGCCCAAACGAGCAGTACTTC. This translates into CASSLKASPNEQYF.

On this clone: Other DNA sequences in the sample encode the same CDR3. CDR3 sequence reads: CASSRGTSTDTQYF. The CDR3 DNA is TGTGCCAGTAGTAGAGGGACTAGCACAGATACGCAGTATTTT. The chain recombines TRBV19 with TRBJ2-3, with D possibly being TRBD2 (6 bases). Trimming took off 4 bases at V and 0 bases at J, with 8 bases between the two ends. This CDR3 has 14 residues. Germline V CDR1 and CDR2: LNHDA, SQIVND (reference sequence).

A word on this clone: Other DNA sequences in the sample encode the same CDR3. The chain combines TRBV7-2 with TRBJ2-1; the D gene is possibly TRBD2 (5 bases). This CDR3 has 12 residues. Deletions cut 1 base from V and 10 bases from J, with 8 bases between. Germline V gives CDR1 SGHTA, CDR2 FQGNSA. Here the CDR3 DNA reads TGTGCCAGCAGCTTAGGTAGAGGGGAGCAGTTCTTC. The encoded protein is CASSLGRGEQFF.

V is TRBV30 and J is TRBJ2-1, with D perhaps TRBD1 or TRBD2 (6 bases each). Trimming left V 8 bases short and J 5 bases short, with 7 bases between. Germline CDR1 reads GTSNPN; CDR2 reads SVGIG (reference sequence). The CDR3 spans 10 residues. Here the CDR3 reads CAGGHNEQFF. The DNA of the CDR3 is TGTGCCGGGGGGCACAATGAGCAGTTCTTC.

This clone was detected ten times or more. The germline gene is not matched at one end of the junction; a read error may be the cause. The chain couples TRBV5-6 to TRBJ2-7, with 8 nucleotides matching TRBD2. The CDR3 loop spans 12 amino acids. Germline-derived CDR1 and CDR2 are SGHDT and YYEEEE. In DNA, the CDR3 is TGTGCCAGCAGCAAGGCGGCCAGCGGGAGTTATTTC. Translated: CASSKAASGSYF.

The gene calls are TRBV30 and TRBJ2-7, with TRBD1 matching 7 bases. After removal of 5 bases from V and 0 bases from J, the junction contained 13 bases not matched to a gene. The CDR3 is made up of 16 amino acids. Germline V gene data show CDR1 as GTSNPN and CDR2 as SVGIG (reference sequence). In DNA, the CDR3 is TGTGCCTGGGGGCCCCCTGGTGAGGGGGCCTCCTACGAGCAGTACTTC. Its protein is CAWGPPGEGASYEQYF.

This clone showed up just a few times. The V and J genes are TRBV9 and TRBJ2-1; possible D gene TRBD1, 6 bases. Germline assignment: CDR1 SGDLS and CDR2 YYNGEE. There are 15 residues in the CDR3. The V gene lost 0 bases and the J gene lost 8 bases, with 15 bases spanning the gap. The CDR3 here is CASSVVGRSGDEQFF. The CDR3 DNA reads TGTGCCAGCAGCGTAGTGGGTCGGTCAGGGGATGAGCAGTTCTTC.

This clone was seen only once. The rearrangement uses TRBV28 and TRBJ2-1; 11 nucleotides agree with TRBD1. This CDR3 has 15 residues. V trimming: 6 bases; J trimming: 3 bases; junction bases outside the gene matches: 4. The V gene's germline CDR1 is MDHEN and CDR2 SYDVKM. CDR3: CASRKGQGDYNEQFF. The CDR3 DNA is TGTGCCAGCAGAAAGGGACAGGGGGACTACAATGAGCAGTTCTTC.